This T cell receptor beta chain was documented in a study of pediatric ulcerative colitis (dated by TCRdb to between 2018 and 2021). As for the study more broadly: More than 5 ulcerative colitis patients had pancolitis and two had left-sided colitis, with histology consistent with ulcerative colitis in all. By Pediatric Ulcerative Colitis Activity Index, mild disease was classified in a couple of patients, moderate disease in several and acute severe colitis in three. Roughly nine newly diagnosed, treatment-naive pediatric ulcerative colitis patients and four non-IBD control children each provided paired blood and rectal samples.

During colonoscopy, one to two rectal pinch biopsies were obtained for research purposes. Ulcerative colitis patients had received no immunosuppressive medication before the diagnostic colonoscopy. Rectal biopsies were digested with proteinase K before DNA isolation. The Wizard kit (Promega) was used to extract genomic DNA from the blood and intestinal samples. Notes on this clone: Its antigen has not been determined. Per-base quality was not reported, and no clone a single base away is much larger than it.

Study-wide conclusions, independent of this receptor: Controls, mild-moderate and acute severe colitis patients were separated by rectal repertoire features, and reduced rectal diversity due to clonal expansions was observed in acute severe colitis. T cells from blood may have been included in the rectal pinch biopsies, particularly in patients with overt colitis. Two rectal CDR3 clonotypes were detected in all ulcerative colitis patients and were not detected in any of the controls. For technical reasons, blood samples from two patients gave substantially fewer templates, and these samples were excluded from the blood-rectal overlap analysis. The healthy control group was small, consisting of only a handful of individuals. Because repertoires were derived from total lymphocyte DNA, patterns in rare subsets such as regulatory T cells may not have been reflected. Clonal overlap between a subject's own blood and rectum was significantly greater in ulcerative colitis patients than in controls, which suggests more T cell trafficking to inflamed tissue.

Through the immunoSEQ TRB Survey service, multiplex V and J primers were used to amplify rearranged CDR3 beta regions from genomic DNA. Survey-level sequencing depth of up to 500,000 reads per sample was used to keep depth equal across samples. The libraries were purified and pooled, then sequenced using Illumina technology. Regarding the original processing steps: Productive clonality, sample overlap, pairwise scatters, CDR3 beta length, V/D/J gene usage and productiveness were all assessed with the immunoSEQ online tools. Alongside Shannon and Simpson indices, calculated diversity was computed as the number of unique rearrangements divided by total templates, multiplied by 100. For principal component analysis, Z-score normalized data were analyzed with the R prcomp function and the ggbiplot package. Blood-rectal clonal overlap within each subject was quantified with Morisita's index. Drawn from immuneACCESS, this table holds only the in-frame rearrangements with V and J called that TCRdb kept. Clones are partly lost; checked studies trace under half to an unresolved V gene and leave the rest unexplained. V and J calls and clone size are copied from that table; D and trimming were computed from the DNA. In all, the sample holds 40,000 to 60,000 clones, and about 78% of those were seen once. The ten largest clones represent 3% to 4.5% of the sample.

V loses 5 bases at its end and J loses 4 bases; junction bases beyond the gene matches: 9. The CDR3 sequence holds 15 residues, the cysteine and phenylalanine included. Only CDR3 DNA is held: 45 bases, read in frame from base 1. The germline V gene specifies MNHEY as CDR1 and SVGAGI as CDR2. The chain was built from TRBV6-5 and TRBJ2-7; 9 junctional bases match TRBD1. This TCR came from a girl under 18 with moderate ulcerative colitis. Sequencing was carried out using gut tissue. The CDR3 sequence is CASSPRQGGLYEQYF. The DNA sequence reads TGTGCCAGCAGTCCCAGACAGGGGGGCCTTTACGAGCAGTACTTC.